One sample yielded the 18 T cell receptor beta chains listed below, sequenced in a study of T cell repertoires in cytomegalovirus infection (dated by TCRdb to about 2019). The reads were generated on an Illumina HiSeq 1500. The public sequencing data were trimmed at Q25 with fastp and processed into clonotypes with MiXCR by TCRdb, which kept only in-frame beta chains. One record per CDR3 amino acid sequence lists the most common genes and DNA. Counted in this sample were around 450,000 distinct CDR3 sequences; roughly 30% of them appeared once. Approximately 13% of the sample is taken by the ten largest. The material sequenced was PBMCs. The receptors here all came from a human donor in good health (CMV status not recorded). Some clones in this sample may be carry-over from other donors' samples.

This sequence joins TRBV20-1 and TRBJ2-1; D is undetermined. The ends were cut back, 1 base at V and 4 bases at J, with 17 bases in the middle. The CDR3 length is 16 residues. Germline V lookup: CDR1 DFQATT, CDR2 SNEGSKA (reference sequence). The CDR3 loop reads CSARVPRTLLYNEQFF. CDR3 coding DNA: TGCAGTGCTAGAGTTCCGCGCACCCTCCTATACAATGAGCAGTTCTTC.

This chain links TRBV18 with TRBJ2-5; a possible D gene is TRBD2 (6 bases). V was pared by 2 bases and J by 5 bases, with 18 bases between. Germline V gene lookup returns CDR1 KGHSH and CDR2 LQKENI. There are 16 residues in the CDR3. The CDR3 reads CASSPGLSFPSETQYF. DNA for the CDR3: TGTGCCAGCTCACCAGGACTAAGCTTTCCTAGCGAGACCCAGTACTTC.

A remark on this clonotype: One junction end does not reproduce the germline sequence, and a read error may be involved. This chain links TRBV4-3 with TRBJ2-7; 8 bases are a match to TRBD1. The CDR3 is 13 amino acids. CDR1 and CDR2 (germline): LGHNA, YSLEER. CDR3 sequence: CSSSQGTGYEQYF. The CDR3 DNA reads as TGCTCCAGCAGCCAAGGGACAGGCTACGAGCAGTACTTC.

This clonotype appeared many times. The V and J genes are TRBV7-2 and TRBJ2-5; no clear D. Germline V gene sequence: CDR1 SGHTA, CDR2 FQGNSA. The CDR3 is 12 amino acids. The V and J ends lost 6 bases and 5 bases respectively, with 10 bases between them. The DNA of the CDR3 is TGTGCCAGCAGAGCACCCGGGGAGACCCAGTACTTC. Translating it yields CASRAPGETQYF. The full variable domain, rest sourced from reference TRBV7-2 and TRBJ2-5, is GAGVSQSPSNKVTEKGKDVELRCDPISGHTALYWYRQSLGQGLEFLIYFQGNSAPDKSGLPSDRFSAERTGGSVSTLTIQRTQQEDSAVYLCASRAPGETQYFGPGTRLLVL.

The V call is TRBV3-1, the J call TRBJ1-1; TRBD1 is a possible D gene (5 bases). V lost 0 bases and J 4 bases, leaving 12 bases between the germline ends. The CDR3 extends over 15 amino acids. Germline V CDR1 and CDR2: LGHDT, YNNKEL (reference sequence). CDR3 residues: CASSQEPGRSTEAFF. CDR3 in DNA: TGTGCCAGCAGCCAAGAACCAGGGAGGAGCACTGAAGCTTTCTTT.

This chain connects TRBV28 to TRBJ2-2; TRBD1 matches at 7 bases. The CDR3 is 15 amino acids. Germline lookup yields CDR1 MDHEN and CDR2 SYDVKM. V lost 6 bases, J lost 4 bases, and 8 bases stayed unmatched. The CDR3: CASSPLDRFTGELFF. The CDR3 bases are TGTGCCAGCAGCCCGCTGGACAGGTTCACCGGGGAGCTGTTTTTT.

A single count supports this clonotype. The chain couples TRBV11-2 to TRBJ2-2; 7 positions agree with TRBD2. The CDR3 spans 14 residues. CDR1 and CDR2 from the germline V gene are SGHAT and FQNNGV. The V segment lost 11 bases and the J segment 7 bases; nucleotides outside the gene matches: 13. CDR3 coding DNA: TGTGCCGGTGGTTGGGGCCTAGCGGTCGGGGAGCTGTTTTTT. The encoded protein is CAGGWGLAVGELFF.

This clonotype has more than one count but fewer than ten. The chain links TRBV29-1 to TRBJ1-5; D call uncertain. CDR1 and CDR2 from the germline V gene are SQVTM and ANQGSEA. V was trimmed by 6 bases and J by 4 bases, leaving 13 bases between them. The length of the CDR3 is 13 residues. CDR3 protein: CSVCQDRNQPQHF. The CDR3 nucleotides are TGCAGCGTGTGTCAGGACCGGAATCAGCCCCAGCATTTT. Complete variable domain (other parts from reference TRBV29-1 and TRBJ1-5): SAVISQKPSRDICQRGTSLTIQCQVDSQVTMMFWYRQQPGQSLTLIATANQGSEATYESGFVIDKFPISRPNLTFSTLTVSNMSPEDSSIYLCSVCQDRNQPQHFGDGTRLSIL.

V usage is TRBV4-3 and J usage is TRBJ2-3; D might be TRBD2 (6 bases). The V gene lost 0 bases and the J gene lost 5 bases, with 15 bases spanning the gap. The germline V gene encodes CDR1 LGHNA and CDR2 YSLEER. The CDR3 is 16 amino acids. CDR3 in amino acids: CASSQDVGGLRDTQYF. The CDR3 DNA reads TGCGCCAGCAGCCAAGATGTCGGGGGTCTAAGAGATACGCAGTATTTT.

This sequence joins TRBV5-5 and TRBJ2-7; D unclear. Trimming pared 0 bases from V and 5 bases from J, leaving 12 bases between. Germline CDR1 is SGHKS and CDR2 is YYEKEE (reference sequence). This CDR3 has 14 amino acids. Here the CDR3 DNA reads TGTGCCAGCAGCTTGGATCTGGACGAAGACGAGCAGTACTTC. This encodes CASSLDLDEDEQYF.

The chain recombines TRBV6-5 with TRBJ2-7, with 9 nucleotides matching TRBD1. The V segment lost 4 bases and the J segment 5 bases; nucleotides outside the gene matches: 6. The CDR3 covers 14 residues. Germline CDR1 and CDR2: MNHEY and SVGAGI. The CDR3 region is CASSFTQGADEQYF. CDR3 DNA sequence: TGTGCCAGCAGTTTCACACAGGGGGCGGACGAGCAGTACTTC.

In this sample, this clonotype turned up many times. The J gene is TRBJ2-2, the V gene TRBV7-2; no firm D call. The CDR3 contains 16 residues. The V gene lost 1 base and the J gene lost 0 bases, with 9 bases spanning the gap. From germline, CDR1 is SGHTA and CDR2 FQGNSA. For the CDR3, the DNA is TGTGCCAGCAGCTTAGTAGGGCCCGCGAACACCGGGGAGCTGTTTTTT. Translating gives CASSLVGPANTGELFF.

Regarding this clonotype: The conserved closing phenylalanine or tryptophan is absent in this CDR3, likely reflecting a read error. DNA of the CDR3: TGTGCCAGCAGACCGGGTCTACTCAATAAGGAGCAGTTCTGC. This translates into CASRPGLLNKEQFC. The rearrangement links TRBV7-2 to TRBJ2-1, with D unresolved. V lost 6 bases and J 10 bases, leaving 19 bases between the germline ends. Germline-derived CDR1 and CDR2 are SGHTA and FQGNSA. The CDR3 runs to 14 residues.

V and J are TRBV4-3 and TRBJ2-2; 12 bases line up with TRBD2. The V gene's germline CDR1 is LGHNA and CDR2 YSLEER. This CDR3 spans 17 amino acids. V was pared by 1 base and J by 5 bases, with 5 bases of the junction left unmatched. In DNA form, the CDR3 reads TGCGCCAGCAGCCAAGGTCGAGGACTAGCGGGGACCGGGGAGCTGTTTTTT. It translates to CASSQGRGLAGTGELFF.

The CDR3 loop reads CASSLRMDSPLHF. DNA of the CDR3: TGTGCCAGCAGCCTTAGGATGGATTCACCCCTCCACTTT. The chain employs TRBV12-3 or TRBV12-4 and TRBJ1-6; D gene unclear. The CDR3 covers 13 residues. The V end was cut by 6 bases, the J end by 8 bases, with 11 bases between.

The rearrangement joins TRBV29-1 to TRBJ1-4; D is unclear. Germline CDR1 SQVTM, CDR2 ANQGSEA. The V and J ends lost 1 base and 10 bases respectively, with 13 bases between them. The CDR3 extends over 13 amino acids. CDR3: CSVEGRVTGKLFF. The CDR3 nucleotides read TGCAGCGTTGAAGGGAGGGTCACTGGAAAACTGTTTTTT.

Regarding this clonotype: A much larger clone lies one base from this, so it may be a read error. J is TRBJ2-7 and V is TRBV7-2; 10 positions match TRBD2. Germline V gives CDR1 SGHTA, CDR2 FQGNSA. The CDR3 is 14 residues long. The CDR3 DNA reads TGTGCCCGCAGCCTAGCGGGGGTCTCCTCCGAGCAGTACTTC. Its protein is CARSLAGVSSEQYF.

This clonotype turned up a few times. The gene calls are TRBV11-2 and TRBJ2-5; D is unresolved. This CDR3 spans 15 amino acids. Between the trimmed V and J ends, which lost 0 bases and 3 bases, there was a span of 11 bases. Germline V gene data show CDR1 as SGHAT and CDR2 as FQNNGV. The CDR3 DNA sequence: TGTGCCAGCAGCTTAGATAGTTTTAGTAAAGAGACCCAGTACTTC. It codes for CASSLDSFSKETQYF.